This T cell receptor (beta chain) was observed in a study of regulatory T cells in long-lasting Graves disease. Germline V lookup: CDR1 SGHNT, CDR2 YYREEE (reference sequence). The length of the CDR3 is 16 residues. V lost 4 bases, J lost 5 bases, and 10 bases stayed unmatched. Investigators prepared the TCR beta libraries by applying iRepertoire HTBI primers and Arm-PCR of CDR3 regions. MiXCR, run by TCRdb on the multiplex PCR reads, gives a single entry per CDR3 protein. The sample shows more than 650,000 distinct CDR3 sequences, about 32% of them seen only once. Time point given: persistent/refractory GD, antithyroid drugs over 5 years with positive TRAb. Preparation of the TCR library used RNA extracted from PBMCs.

This receptor was identified in a female donor with Graves disease. The sequencing used peripheral blood mononuclear cells (PBMCs), collected when the disease was refractory, from a patient treated with antithyroid drugs. The rearrangement joins TRBV5-4 to TRBJ2-7, with 12 bases matching TRBD2. The CDR3 reads CASSEGLAGLSDEQYF. For the CDR3, the DNA is TGTGCCAGCAGCGAGGGACTAGCGGGTTTATCCGACGAGCAGTACTTC. Drawing the rest from reference TRBV5-4 and TRBJ2-7, the complete variable domain is ETGVTQSPTHLIKTRGQQVTLRCSSQSGHNTVSWYQQALGQGPQFIFQYYREEENGRGNFPPRFSGLQFPNYSSELNVNALELDDSALYLCASSEGLAGLSDEQYFGPGTRLTVT.